The rows below give T cell receptor beta chains drawn from one sample of a study of metastatic and nonmetastatic thyroid tumors. TCRdb re-analyzed the PCR reads through MiXCR. The data contain more than 13,000 clones, approximately 32% of them singletons. The material sequenced was tumor tissue. The origin of the receptors is a male donor with papillary thyroid cancer or a benign thyroid nodule (not recorded which). Some clones in this sample may be carry-over from other donors' samples. The CDR3 runs from the conserved cysteine through the conserved F or W. A D gene is named only where the DNA matches it firmly. Not every row has a clone size; where given, it reads once, few, many or a size class.

d_gene,j_gene,abundance,v_gene,CDR3aa,CDR3nt
TRBD2,TRBJ2-2,.,TRBV12-3/TRBV12-4,CASRFRTSLNTGELFF,TGTGCCAGCAGATTCAGGACTAGCCTGAACACCGGGGAGCTGTTTTTT
TRBD2,TRBJ2-3,few,TRBV6-6,CASRPDLGLAGEPDTQYF,TGTGCCAGCAGACCCGATCTGGGACTAGCGGGAGAGCCAGATACGCAGTATTTT
.,TRBJ1-5,.,TRBV20-1,CSASSPTIYSNQPQHF,TGCAGTGCTAGCAGCCCGACAATTTATAGCAATCAGCCCCAGCATTTT
.,TRBJ1-6,once,TRBV18,CASSPYNSPLHF,TGTGCCAGCTCACCCTATAATTCACCCCTCCACTTT
.,TRBJ1-2,.,TRBV12-3/TRBV12-4,CASSPNYGYTF,TGTGCCAGCAGTCCTAACTATGGCTACACCTTC
.,TRBJ2-3,few,TRBV5-1,CASSLRYPDSTDTQYF,TGCGCCAGCAGCTTACGTTACCCGGACAGCACAGATACGCAGTATTTT
TRBD2,TRBJ2-5,many,TRBV20-1,CSARVGGAQETQYF,TGCAGTGCTAGAGTCGGGGGGGCTCAAGAGACCCAGTACTTC
.,TRBJ1-1,.,TRBV7-9,CASSRQPEAFF,TGTGCCAGCAGCCGACAACCTGAAGCTTTCTTT
TRBD1,TRBJ1-6,medium-sized,TRBV28,CASTYDRGWNSPLHF,TGTGCCAGCACTTATGACAGGGGCTGGAATTCACCCCTCCACTTT
TRBD1,TRBJ1-5,.,TRBV10-1,CARVNPGGSNQPQHF,TGCGCCAGAGTTAATCCAGGGGGAAGCAATCAGCCCCAGCATTTT
TRBD1,TRBJ2-2,many,TRBV6-1,CASRGQGAGELFF,TGTGCCAGCAGAGGACAGGGAGCCGGGGAGCTGTTTTTT
.,TRBJ2-3,few,TRBV7-6,CASSLLAGSSSTDTLYF,TGTGCCAGCAGCCTCTTGGCGGGGTCGAGTAGCACAGATACGCTGTATTTT
TRBD1,TRBJ1-3,.,TRBV20-1,CSDRDPNRGRTTIYF,TGCAGTGATCGGGACCCGAACAGGGGGCGAACCACCATATATTTT
.,TRBJ1-3,many,TRBV5-1,CASSSDSRNTIYF,TGCGCCAGCAGCTCGGACAGTCGAAACACCATATATTTT
TRBD2,TRBJ2-5,many,TRBV15,CATSRYGLAGEETQYF,TGTGCCACCAGCAGGTATGGACTAGCGGGAGAAGAGACCCAGTACTTC
TRBD2,TRBJ2-7,.,TRBV5-1,CSSSLGQTRGDQYF,TGCTCCAGCAGCTTGGGTCAGACGCGGGGGGATCAGTACTTC
.,TRBJ1-1,many,TRBV27,CAIDRGGTEAFF,TGTGCCATCGACCGGGGGGGCACTGAAGCTTTCTTT
.,TRBJ2-7,few,TRBV12-3/TRBV12-4,CASSRDSGEQYF,TGTGCCAGCTCAAGGGATTCGGGGGAGCAGTACTTC
TRBD1,TRBJ2-5,.,TRBV27,CASSQWTGGFQETQYF,TGTGCCAGCAGCCAATGGACAGGGGGGTTCCAAGAGACCCAGTACTTC
TRBD1,TRBJ2-7,once,TRBV3-1,CASSQDSTGGEQYF,TGTGCCAGCAGCCAAGATAGTACAGGGGGAGAGCAGTACTTC
.,TRBJ1-6,.,TRBV11-1,CASSVFGGDNSPLHF,TGTGCCAGCAGCGTTTTCGGGGGTGACAATTCACCCCTCCACTTT
.,TRBJ2-5,many,TRBV29-1,CSVVRGNQETQYF,TGCAGCGTTGTTCGTGGGAACCAAGAGACCCAGTACTTC
.,TRBJ1-1,once,TRBV5-8,CASSLERNLNTEAFF,TGTGCCAGCAGCTTGGAGAGAAATCTGAACACTGAAGCTTTCTTT
TRBD2,TRBJ2-7,.,TRBV20-1,CSAREWAGGSYEQYF,TGCAGTGCTAGAGAATGGGCGGGCGGGAGCTACGAGCAGTACTTC
TRBD2,TRBJ2-3,many,TRBV11-3,CAKHRTSGYTDTQYF,TGTGCCAAACACCGGACTAGCGGGTACACAGATACGCAGTATTTT